This T cell receptor (beta chain) was observed in a study of cytomegalovirus exposure and HLA in healthy donors. Study results and caveats: A later examination showed that TCR association rates differed by HLA locus, with DRB1 most and HLA-C fewest. Apart from CMV serostatus, no immune exposure information was available. TCR beta V- and J-gene trimming, according to a later analysis, was linked to a missense DCLRE1C variant.

13 Jbeta primers and 60 Vbeta primers were used for the PCR. Profiled with immunoSEQ multiplex PCR; TCRdb holds only in-frame clones, not every one. The data hold 130,000 to 150,000 clones, with 78% observed a single time. On this clone itself: What it binds is unknown.

This TCR derives from a female donor in good health and CMV-seronegative. The sequenced material came from PBMCs.

DNA for the CDR3: TGTGCCAGCAGTGAAGCGGGAGGGGCTCGAGAAAAACTGTTTTTT. It is translated as CASSEAGGAREKLFF. The rearrangement links TRBV2 to TRBJ1-4; D possibly corresponds to TRBD1 (5 bases). Looked up from germline, CDR1 is SNHLY and CDR2 is FYNNEI. The CDR3 loop spans 15 amino acids. The V end was cut by 0 bases, the J end by 8 bases, with 13 bases between.